One sample yielded the 21 T cell receptor beta chains listed below, sequenced in a study of T cell repertoires in cytomegalovirus infection. TCRdb re-derived calls from the reads in MiXCR, one entry per CDR3 protein. The data hold roughly 49,000 distinct CDR3 sequences, with roughly 22% observed a single time. Their cognate antigens are unknown. The sample comprised PBMCs, sequenced either directly or after in vitro stimulation (not recorded which). The receptors were sampled from a human donor in good health (CMV status not recorded). Some clones in this sample may be carry-over from other donors' samples.

In this sample, this clonotype turned up many times. The chain is built from TRBV12-3 or TRBV12-4 and TRBJ1-1; D is unresolved. Trimming pared 5 bases from V and 2 bases from J, leaving 21 bases between. The CDR3 contains 17 residues. CDR3 residues: CASSRSWEIPPNTEAFF. DNA for the CDR3: TGTGCCAGCAGTCGCAGCTGGGAGATTCCGCCCAACACTGAAGCTTTCTTT.

Ten or more counts support this clonotype. This chain joins TRBV7-2 and TRBJ2-5; TRBD1 agrees at 11 bases. J was trimmed by 5 bases and V by 0 bases; bases with no gene match: 5. CDR3 length: 16 amino acids. Germline loops: CDR1 SGHTA, CDR2 FQGNSA. The DNA of the CDR3 is TGTGCCAGCAGCTTAGCCCCGGACAGGGGGCGTGAGACCCAGTACTTC. Its translation is CASSLAPDRGRETQYF.

In this sample, this clonotype turned up many times. The chain joins TRBV6-5 to TRBJ1-1, with unresolved D. The CDR3 spans 17 residues. Per the germline V gene, CDR1 is MNHEY and CDR2 is SVGAGI. V lost 0 bases, J lost 0 bases, and 14 bases lay in between. The CDR3 loop reads CASSYSKGYHLNTEAFF. CDR3 DNA sequence: TGTGCCAGCAGTTACTCGAAGGGTTACCACTTGAACACTGAAGCTTTCTTT.

This clonotype was observed at least ten times. The V call is TRBV7-8, the J call TRBJ2-6; D remains unclear. CDR1 and CDR2 (germline): SGHVS, FQNEAQ. V shed 0 bases and J shed 2 bases, with 5 bases lying between them. This CDR3 is 15 amino acids long. CDR3 protein: CASSLAGPGANVLTF. The CDR3 region has the DNA TGTGCCAGCAGCTTAGCAGGGCCTGGGGCCAACGTCCTGACTTTC.

V and J are TRBV20-1 and TRBJ2-3; D is ambiguous. V was pared by 3 bases and J by 6 bases, with 10 bases between. CDR3 length equals 12 residues. Germline assignment: CDR1 DFQATT and CDR2 SNEGSKA (reference sequence). The CDR3 reads CSASRPPDTQYF. CDR3 in DNA: TGCAGTGCTAGCCGGCCACCTGATACGCAGTATTTT.

The chain has TRBV27 and TRBJ2-7; weak D call: TRBD1 (5 bases). Germline V lookup: CDR1 MNHEY, CDR2 SMNVEV (reference sequence). The ends were cut back, 10 bases at V and 0 bases at J, with 25 bases in the middle. The CDR3 runs 17 residues. The CDR3 sequence is CAILRLVGVPSSYEQYF. The CDR3 coding sequence is TGTGCCATTCTGAGGTTGGTAGGGGTCCCATCCTCCTACGAGCAGTACTTC.

This clonotype has a handful of counts. The CDR3 DNA sequence: TGTGCCAGCAGCTTGGACAGGCCGGGGGAAGCTTTCTTT. Translation: CASSLDRPGEAFF. The chain is built from TRBV5-4 and TRBJ1-1; D might be TRBD1 (5 bases). CDR1 and CDR2 (germline): SGHNT, YYREEE (reference sequence). This CDR3 comprises 13 residues. V shed 0 bases and J shed 8 bases, with 11 bases lying between them.

This clonotype has ten or more counts. The chain couples TRBV7-9 to TRBJ2-1; the D is unclear. Germline V gene data show CDR1 as SEHNR and CDR2 as FQNEAQ (reference sequence). The CDR3 totals 14 residues. With 4 bases removed from V and 8 bases from J, the gap between germline ends came to 15 bases. In nucleotides, the CDR3 is TGTGCCAGCAGCTACGATCGTAAGGGCGATGAGCAGTTCTTC. Its translation is CASSYDRKGDEQFF.

This clonotype was observed many times. This rearrangement joins TRBV27 to TRBJ1-2, with 9 bases aligning to TRBD1. Trimming removed 4 bases from V and 2 bases from J; junction bases left unmatched: 8. Germline V CDR1 and CDR2: MNHEY, SMNVEV (reference sequence). This CDR3 region has 16 residues. CDR3 region: CASSSRGQGSNYGYTF. The CDR3 nucleotides read TGTGCCAGCAGTTCTCGGGGACAGGGTTCCAACTATGGCTACACCTTC.

The table lists this clonotype with many counts. The chain is built from TRBV20-1 and TRBJ2-5, with D perhaps given as TRBD1 or TRBD2 (7 bases each). This CDR3 spans 15 amino acids. Looked up from germline, CDR1 is DFQATT and CDR2 is SNEGSKA (reference sequence). The ends were cut back, 6 bases at V and 5 bases at J, with 22 bases in the middle. CDR3 coding DNA: TGCAGTGCCCCCCCGGGGAGGGGGCGTTTGGAGACCCAGTACTTC. Translation gives CSAPPGRGRLETQYF.

The chain carries TRBV20-1 and TRBJ2-2, with 7 bases lining up with TRBD2. The CDR3 contains 15 residues. CDR1 and CDR2 from the germline V gene are DFQATT and SNEGSKA (reference sequence). V lost 1 base, J lost 4 bases, and 6 bases stayed unmatched. DNA of the CDR3: TGCAGTGCTAGAGTAGGTAGCGGGCTCACCGGGGAGCTGTTTTTT. Translating gives CSARVGSGLTGELFF.

The J gene is TRBJ2-1, the V gene TRBV5-6, with no clear D. The ends were cut back, 1 base at V and 1 base at J, with 18 bases in the middle. This CDR3 region has 18 residues. CDR1 SGHDT and CDR2 YYEEEE come from the germline V gene. CDR3 nucleotide sequence: TGTGCCAGCAGCTTGACGTTCGCGCGGAAGACATCCTACAATGAGCAGTTCTTC. Protein: CASSLTFARKTSYNEQFF. The full variable domain, completed using reference TRBV5-6 and TRBJ2-1, is DAGVTQSPTHLIKTRGQQVTLRCSPKSGHDTVSWYQQALGQGPQFIFQYYEEEERQRGNFPDRFSGHQFPNYSSELNVNALLLGDSALYLCASSLTFARKTSYNEQFFGPGTRLTVL.

CDR3 residues: CASSEPDTQYF. The CDR3 nucleotides are TGTGCCAGCAGTGAACCAGATACGCAGTATTTT. The gene calls are TRBV2 and TRBJ2-3; D is ambiguous. This CDR3 has 11 residues. The V end was cut by 2 bases, the J end by 4 bases, with 1 base between. The germline CDR1 and CDR2 sequences are SNHLY and FYNNEI.

This rearrangement joins TRBV30 to TRBJ2-7, with D unresolved. The CDR3 runs to 15 residues. CDR1 and CDR2 (germline): GTSNPN, SVGIG (reference sequence). V gave up 3 bases and J gave up 3 bases, with 18 bases separating them. The CDR3 protein is CAWSPLGRSLYEQYF. In nucleotides, the CDR3 is TGTGCCTGGAGCCCCCTGGGCAGGTCCCTCTACGAGCAGTACTTC.

Ten or more counts support this clonotype. The rearrangement joins TRBV7-2 to TRBJ2-3, with TRBD2 as a possible D gene (6 bases). Germline V gene lookup returns CDR1 SGHTA and CDR2 FQGNSA. V was trimmed by 1 base and J by 3 bases, leaving 14 bases between them. The CDR3 contains 16 residues. The CDR3 loop is CASSLVGRGLTDTQYF. CDR3 in DNA: TGTGCCAGCAGCTTAGTAGGTCGGGGGTTGACAGATACGCAGTATTTT.

This clonotype was counted ten times or more. The chain carries TRBV6-1 and TRBJ2-7; D uncertain. CDR1 and CDR2 (germline): MNHNS, SASEGT. The CDR3 is made up of 12 amino acids. The V gene lost 4 bases and the J gene lost 6 bases, with 10 bases spanning the gap. The CDR3 DNA sequence: TGTGCCAGCAGTGGAGTGGTCGGCGAGCAGTACTTC. The encoded protein is CASSGVVGEQYF.

This clonotype was seen at least ten times. The genes are TRBV7-2 and TRBJ1-4; TRBD1 matches at 9 bases. CDR3 length: 14 residues. Per the germline V gene, CDR1 is SGHTA and CDR2 is FQGNSA. Trimming removed 3 bases from V and 6 bases from J; junction bases left unmatched: 2. DNA for the CDR3: TGTGCCAGCAGCTTCGGGACAGGGTATGAAAAACTGTTTTTT. This translates into CASSFGTGYEKLFF.

This clonotype was detected ten times or more. The chain links TRBV6-1 to TRBJ2-3; 12 positions match TRBD2. This CDR3 has 15 residues. Trimming cost V 9 bases and J 5 bases; bases outside gene matches: 9. Germline values: CDR1 MNHNS, CDR2 SASEGT. The CDR3 coding sequence is TGTGCCAGTACCCCTAGCGGGGGGGCCGTAGATACGCAGTATTTT. Encoded protein: CASTPSGGAVDTQYF.

The sample holds a few counts of this clonotype. The CDR3 loop is CASSPREYLVNEQFF. In nucleotides, the CDR3 is TGCGCCAGCAGCCCTAGAGAGTATTTGGTCAATGAGCAGTTCTTC. V is TRBV4-3 and J is TRBJ2-1; no reliable D call. The CDR3 has 15 amino acids. Looked up from germline, CDR1 is LGHNA and CDR2 is YSLEER. V dropped 4 bases and J dropped 6 bases, with 16 bases sitting between them.

This chain uses TRBV27 with TRBJ2-7, with TRBD2 as a possible D gene (5 bases). The CDR3 runs 13 residues. V was shortened by 8 bases and J by 0 bases, with 11 bases between the two germline ends. Germline assignment: CDR1 MNHEY and CDR2 SMNVEV (reference sequence). CDR3 sequence reads: CASRGTPSYEQYF. CDR3 coding DNA: TGTGCCAGCCGGGGAACACCCTCCTACGAGCAGTACTTC.

The sample holds a few counts of this clonotype. CDR3 protein: CSATGGQPQHF. As DNA, the CDR3 is TGCAGTGCTACAGGGGGTCAGCCCCAGCATTTT. The rearrangement uses TRBV20-1 and TRBJ1-5; 7 positions match TRBD1. The CDR3 runs 11 residues. Germline V gene sequence: CDR1 DFQATT, CDR2 SNEGSKA (reference sequence). V was clipped by 4 bases and J by 6 bases; unmatched bases: 0.